This T cell receptor beta chain is from a study of blood T cell repertoires in COVID-19. The CDR3 contains 16 residues. With 4 bases clipped from V and 9 bases from J, the junction kept 8 bases outside the gene matches. Germline V gene lookup returns CDR1 SGHRS and CDR2 YFSETQ. Profiled with immunoSEQ multiplex PCR; TCRdb holds only in-frame clones, not every one. The table records 180,000 or so clones, approximately 85% of them present only once. This sequence originates from a man between 60 and 75 years old who had recovered from COVID-19. The chain has TRBV5-1 and TRBJ2-1, with 15 bases fitting TRBD2. Sequenced input: peripheral blood. In DNA form, the CDR3 reads TGCGCCAGCAGCACGCGGACTAGCGGGGGGGAAACTGAGCAGTTCTTC. It codes for CASSTRTSGGETEQFF.